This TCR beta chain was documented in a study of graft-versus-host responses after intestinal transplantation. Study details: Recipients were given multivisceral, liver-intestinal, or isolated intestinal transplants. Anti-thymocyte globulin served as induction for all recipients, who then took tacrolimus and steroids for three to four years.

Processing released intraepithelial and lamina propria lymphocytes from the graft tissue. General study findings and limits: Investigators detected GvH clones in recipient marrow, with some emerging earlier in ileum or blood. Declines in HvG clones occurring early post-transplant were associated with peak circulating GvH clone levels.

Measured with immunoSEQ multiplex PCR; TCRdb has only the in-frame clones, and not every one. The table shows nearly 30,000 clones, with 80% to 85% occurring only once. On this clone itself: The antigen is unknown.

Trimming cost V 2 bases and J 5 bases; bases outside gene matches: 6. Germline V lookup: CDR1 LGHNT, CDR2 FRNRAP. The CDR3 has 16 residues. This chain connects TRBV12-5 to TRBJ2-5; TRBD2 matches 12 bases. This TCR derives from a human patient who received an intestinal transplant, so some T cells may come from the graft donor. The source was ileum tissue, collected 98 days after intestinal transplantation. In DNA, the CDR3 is TGTGCTAGTGGTTTGTCTAGCGGGGGGGCCCGGGAGACCCAGTACTTC. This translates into CASGLSSGGARETQYF.